These T cell receptor beta chains were read from a single sample in a study of shared clonotypes between healthy human individuals. Sequenced by immunoSEQ multiplex PCR; TCRdb stores in-frame clones only, minus some. Of millions of clones in the sample, 85% to 95% were seen once. Sequencing used naive CD4+ T cells sorted from blood. Receptors were obtained from a young man in good health. Each CDR3 is given with its conserved first and last residue. Each record gives: V gene, D gene, clone size, J gene, CDR3 protein, CDR3 DNA. The D gene is left open where the match is weak. Size values are once, few and many counts, or a class for expanded clones, and some rows have none.

TRBV7-3	.	.	TRBJ1-5	CASSLTLGRKLSNQPQHF	TGTGCCAGCAGCTTAACGCTGGGGCGGAAGTTAAGCAATCAGCCCCAGCATTTT
TRBV25-1	.	.	TRBJ2-1	CASSPTYNEQFF	TGTGCCAGCAGTCCTACATACAATGAGCAGTTCTTC
TRBV4-1	TRBD1	.	TRBJ2-7	CASSRDRGHEQYF	TGCGCCAGCAGCCGGGACAGGGGCCACGAGCAGTACTTC
TRBV5-1	TRBD1	.	TRBJ2-2	CASSKQGANTGELFF	TGCGCCAGCAGCAAACAGGGGGCGAACACCGGGGAGCTGTTTTTT
TRBV4-1	.	.	TRBJ2-2	CASSPFGVGELFF	TGCGCCAGCAGCCCCTTTGGAGTCGGGGAGCTGTTTTTT
TRBV5-4	.	.	TRBJ2-7	CASSLGGYTSYEQYF	TGTGCCAGCAGCTTGGGGGGGTATACTTCCTACGAGCAGTACTTC
TRBV7-8	TRBD1	.	TRBJ1-1	CASTPSRDSHTAFF	TGTGCCAGCACCCCATCAAGGGACAGCCATACAGCTTTCTTT
TRBV30	.	.	TRBJ1-6	CAWSVIQYSPLHF	TGTGCCTGGAGTGTAATACAGTATTCACCCCTCCACTTT
TRBV6-5	.	once	TRBJ1-6	CASRLTGIANSPLHF	TGTGCCAGCAGGCTTACAGGGATCGCTAATTCACCCCTCCACTTT
TRBV11-2	TRBD1	.	TRBJ1-2	CASSLDLLATGTGNGYTF	TGTGCCAGCAGCTTAGACCTTCTAGCCACCGGGACAGGGAACGGCTACACCTTC
TRBV29-1	TRBD2	.	TRBJ2-7	CSVAGGGYEQYF	TGCAGCGTTGCCGGGGGGGGCTACGAGCAGTACTTC
TRBV15	.	.	TRBJ2-4	CATSRPQGAENIQYF	TGTGCCACCAGCAGGCCACAGGGAGCCGAAAACATTCAGTACTTC
TRBV7-9	.	.	TRBJ2-1	CASSLALLSYNEQFF	TGTGCCAGCAGCTTAGCTCTACTCTCCTACAATGAGCAGTTCTTC
TRBV7-9	TRBD2	.	TRBJ2-7	CASRPSGGADEQYF	TGTGCCAGCAGACCTAGCGGGGGGGCCGACGAGCAGTACTTC
TRBV5-6	TRBD1	.	TRBJ2-1	CASNRDRGLNEQFF	TGTGCCAGCAACCGGGACAGGGGGCTCAATGAGCAGTTCTTC
TRBV28	TRBD1	.	TRBJ2-7	CASSSGQGPPYEQYF	TGTGCCAGCAGTTCCGGACAGGGGCCGCCCTACGAGCAGTACTTC
TRBV12-1	.	.	TRBJ2-3	CAILAHREIRNTQYF	TGTGCCATACTCGCCCACCGGGAAATCAGAAATACGCAGTATTTT
TRBV18	.	.	TRBJ2-5	CASSPPGVAPETQYF	TGTGCCAGCTCACCACCGGGGGTAGCCCCAGAGACCCAGTACTTC
TRBV10-3	.	.	TRBJ2-7	CAISDWQSSYEQYF	TGTGCCATCAGTGATTGGCAGAGCTCCTACGAGCAGTACTTC
TRBV6-5	.	.	TRBJ2-5	CASSQGRRWETQYF	TGTGCCAGCAGTCAGGGACGGAGGTGGGAGACCCAGTACTTC
TRBV12-5	.	.	TRBJ2-1	CASGRGGGGSYNEQFF	TGTGCTAGTGGTCGAGGGGGGGGAGGCTCCTACAATGAGCAGTTCTTC
TRBV6-1	TRBD1	.	TRBJ2-7	CASSDYQTGLSSYEQYF	TGTGCCAGCAGTGACTACCAGACAGGGTTGAGCTCCTACGAGCAGTACTTC
TRBV5-1	.	few	TRBJ1-4	CASSLTQGKEKLFF	TGCGCCAGCAGCTTGACACAGGGAAAGGAAAAACTGTTTTTT
TRBV20-1	.	.	TRBJ2-7	CSASQLLEQYF	TGCAGTGCTAGTCAATTACTCGAGCAGTACTTC
TRBV4-3	.	.	TRBJ2-7	CASSQDGRSVQYF	TGCGCCAGCAGCCAAGATGGTCGAAGCGTGCAGTACTTC
TRBV5-1	.	.	TRBJ2-2	CASSPGTLANTGELFF	TGCGCCAGCAGCCCAGGGACCCTCGCGAACACCGGGGAGCTGTTTTTT
TRBV18	TRBD1	.	TRBJ1-5	CASSKGDSYQPQHF	TGTGCCAGCTCAAAGGGGGACAGCTATCAGCCCCAGCATTTT
TRBV6-1	.	.	TRBJ1-2	CASSAPAPGVYGYTF	TGTGCCAGCAGTGCCCCGGCGCCTGGGGTCTATGGCTACACCTTC
TRBV5-4	.	.	TRBJ2-7	CASSPAGTLYEQYF	TGTGCCAGCAGCCCCGCCGGGACACTCTACGAGCAGTACTTC
TRBV5-1	TRBD1	.	TRBJ2-7	CASSQDRAPYEQYF	TGCGCCAGCAGCCAAGACAGGGCTCCCTACGAGCAGTACTTC
TRBV5-4	.	.	TRBJ2-5	CASSLGRQGLSYQETQYF	TGTGCCAGCAGCTTGGGGAGGCAGGGCCTATCGTACCAAGAGACCCAGTACTTC
TRBV5-4	.	.	TRBJ2-1	CASSKQTTGDYNEQFF	TGTGCCAGCAGCAAACAGACCACAGGAGATTACAATGAGCAGTTCTTC
TRBV7-2	.	.	TRBJ2-7	CASSSSGTISYEQYF	TGTGCCAGCAGCTCTTCCGGGACAATTTCCTACGAGCAGTACTTC
TRBV6-1	.	.	TRBJ2-1	CASSEQGTYNEQFF	TGTGCCAGCAGTGAACAGGGTACCTACAATGAGCAGTTCTTC
TRBV5-1	TRBD1	.	TRBJ1-4	CASSLSPTGEGKLFF	TGCGCCAGCAGCTTGAGTCCGACAGGGGAAGGAAAACTGTTTTTT
TRBV4-3	TRBD1	.	TRBJ2-3	CASSQEIAPPGTGVYF	TGCGCCAGCAGCCAAGAAATAGCCCCTCCCGGGACAGGGGTGTATTTT
TRBV5-1	.	.	TRBJ1-1	CASSLVPGMNTEAFF	TGCGCCAGCAGCTTGGTCCCGGGCATGAACACTGAAGCTTTCTTT
TRBV10-3	TRBD2	.	TRBJ2-7	CAISGYSGLASREQYF	TGTGCCATCAGTGGGTACTCGGGACTAGCGTCCCGCGAGCAGTACTTC
TRBV5-1	.	.	TRBJ2-3	CASSLNGGFTDTQYF	TGCGCCAGCAGCTTGAACGGGGGTTTCACAGATACGCAGTATTTT
TRBV5-1	.	.	TRBJ1-6	CASSQQGSYNSPLHF	TGCGCCAGCAGCCAACAGGGCAGCTATAATTCACCCCTCCACTTT
TRBV2	.	.	TRBJ2-2	CASSEQGSSGLFF	TGTGCCAGCAGTGAGCAGGGCTCCAGTGGGCTGTTTTTT
TRBV28	.	once	TRBJ2-4	CASSLPVAKNIQYF	TGTGCCAGCAGTTTACCCGTAGCCAAAAACATTCAGTACTTC
TRBV6-1	TRBD1	.	TRBJ2-7	CASSPTTGSYEQYF	TGTGCCAGCAGTCCCACGACAGGGTCCTACGAGCAGTACTTC
TRBV5-8	.	.	TRBJ2-2	CASSLTGGTGELFF	TGTGCCAGCAGCTTGACAGGAGGGACCGGGGAGCTGTTTTTT
TRBV11-2	TRBD1	.	TRBJ2-1	CASSLEGTGSYNEQFF	TGTGCCAGCAGCTTAGAGGGGACAGGTTCTTACAATGAGCAGTTCTTC
TRBV6-1	TRBD1	.	TRBJ1-2	CAARPTGGMDYGYTF	TGTGCCGCCCGACCGACAGGGGGCATGGACTATGGCTACACCTTC
TRBV30	.	.	TRBJ2-7	CAWGLGGYEQYF	TGTGCCTGGGGGCTGGGGGGCTACGAGCAGTACTTC
TRBV11-2	.	.	TRBJ2-1	CATRRETYNEQFF	TGTGCCACCAGAAGAGAGACCTACAATGAGCAGTTCTTC
TRBV28	.	.	TRBJ1-3	CASSPGTPGNTIYF	TGTGCCAGCAGTCCCGGGACTCCAGGAAACACCATATATTTT
TRBV6-5	TRBD1	.	TRBJ1-6	CASSRGTDSPLHF	TGTGCCAGCAGCCGCGGGACAGATTCACCCCTCCACTTT